This TCR beta chain was sequenced for a study of beta chain features in type 1 diabetes. CDR1 is MNHEY, CDR2 SVGAGI, per germline. CDR3 size: 12 residues. J lost 2 bases, V lost 11 bases, and 3 bases had no gene match. A single heparinised draw of roughly 100 mL on average was taken per donor. Notes on this clone: Its antigen is unidentified.

General study findings and limits: Equally in patients and controls, shorter templates might have been favored by PCR. Among patients with Type 1 diabetes, TCRB CDR3s were moderately but significantly shorter in every one of the four CD4+ subsets.

The isolated RNA, all of it, was reverse transcribed, so expressed TCRB transcripts were what got sequenced. Only in-frame clones appear in the TCRdb table, and some are missing; sequencing was by immunoSEQ multiplex PCR. Among nearly 350,000 clones listed, over 7% were seen once. Specimen: central memory CD4+ T cells from blood. The rearrangement uses TRBV6-5 and TRBJ1-1; 9 nucleotides match TRBD1. This TCR was sampled from a man under 40 with type 1 diabetes. The CDR3, as DNA: TGTGCCGCGGGACAGGGAAACACTGAAGCTTTCTTT. Residues: CAAGQGNTEAFF.